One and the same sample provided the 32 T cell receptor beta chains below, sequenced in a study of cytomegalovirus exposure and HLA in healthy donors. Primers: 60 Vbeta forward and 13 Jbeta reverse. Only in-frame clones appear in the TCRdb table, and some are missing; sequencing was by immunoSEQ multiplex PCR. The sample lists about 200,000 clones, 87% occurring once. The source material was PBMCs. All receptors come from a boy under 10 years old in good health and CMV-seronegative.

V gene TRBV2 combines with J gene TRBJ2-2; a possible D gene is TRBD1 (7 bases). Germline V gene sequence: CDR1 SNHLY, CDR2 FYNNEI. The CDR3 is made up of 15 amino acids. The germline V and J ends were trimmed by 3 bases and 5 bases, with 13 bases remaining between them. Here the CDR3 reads CASSDRGTATGELFF. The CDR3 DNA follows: TGTGCCAGCAGTGATCGCGGGACAGCTACCGGGGAGCTGTTTTTT.

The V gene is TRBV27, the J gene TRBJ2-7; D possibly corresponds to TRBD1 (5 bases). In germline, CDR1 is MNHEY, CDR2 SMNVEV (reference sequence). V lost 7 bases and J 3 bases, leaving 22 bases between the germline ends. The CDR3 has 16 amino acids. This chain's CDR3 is CASNQGWSGQYYEQYF. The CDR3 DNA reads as TGTGCCAGCAACCAGGGTTGGTCAGGGCAATACTACGAGCAGTACTTC.

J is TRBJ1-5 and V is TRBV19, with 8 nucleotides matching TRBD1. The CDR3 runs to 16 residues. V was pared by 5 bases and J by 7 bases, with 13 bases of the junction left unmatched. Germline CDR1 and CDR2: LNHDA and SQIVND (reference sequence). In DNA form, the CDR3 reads TGTGCCAGTAGTCCGGGACCGGACAGGGAGTACCAGCCCCAGCATTTT. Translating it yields CASSPGPDREYQPQHF.

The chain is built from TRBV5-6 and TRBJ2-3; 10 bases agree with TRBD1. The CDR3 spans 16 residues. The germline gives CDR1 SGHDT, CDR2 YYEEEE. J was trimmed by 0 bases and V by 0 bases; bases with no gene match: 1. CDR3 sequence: CASSLGTGGSTDTQYF. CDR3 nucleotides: TGTGCCAGCAGCTTGGGGACAGGGGGTAGCACAGATACGCAGTATTTT.

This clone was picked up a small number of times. DNA of the CDR3: TGTGCCAGCAGCCCTCGATTTGGGACAACCCGAGAAAAACTGTTTTTT. It specifies CASSPRFGTTREKLFF. The genes are TRBV7-9 and TRBJ1-4, with D tentatively TRBD1 (6 bases). Germline V CDR1 and CDR2: SEHNR, FQNEAQ (reference sequence). CDR3 length: 16 residues. Trimming pared 5 bases from V and 8 bases from J, leaving 21 bases between.

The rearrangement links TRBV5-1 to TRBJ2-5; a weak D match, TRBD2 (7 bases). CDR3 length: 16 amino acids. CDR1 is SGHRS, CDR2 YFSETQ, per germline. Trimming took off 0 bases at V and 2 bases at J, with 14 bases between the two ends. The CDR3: CASSLVGGARQETQYF. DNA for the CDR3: TGCGCCAGCAGCTTGGTGGGGGGGGCGCGGCAAGAGACCCAGTACTTC.

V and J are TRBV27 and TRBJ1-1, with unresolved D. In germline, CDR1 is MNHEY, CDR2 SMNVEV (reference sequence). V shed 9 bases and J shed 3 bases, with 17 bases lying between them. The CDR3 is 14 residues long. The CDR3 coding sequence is TGTGCCAGTAGACCACTTGACTGGGACACTGAAGCTTTCTTT. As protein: CASRPLDWDTEAFF.

CDR3 nucleotides: TGTGCCAGCAGCTTGTCGAATAGGGGCCACGAGCAGTACTTC. Amino acid sequence: CASSLSNRGHEQYF. This rearrangement joins TRBV7-9 to TRBJ2-7, with a possible D match to TRBD1 (5 bases). The germline V and J ends were trimmed by 3 bases and 5 bases, with 14 bases remaining between them. From germline, CDR1 is SEHNR and CDR2 FQNEAQ (reference sequence). This CDR3 has 14 residues.

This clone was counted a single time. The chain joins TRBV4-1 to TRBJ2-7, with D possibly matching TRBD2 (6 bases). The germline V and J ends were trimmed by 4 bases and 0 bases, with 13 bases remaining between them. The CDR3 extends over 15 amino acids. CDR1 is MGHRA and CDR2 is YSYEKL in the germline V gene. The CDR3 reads CASSRGEAFSYEQYF. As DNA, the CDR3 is TGCGCCAGCAGCCGCGGGGAGGCTTTCTCCTACGAGCAGTACTTC.

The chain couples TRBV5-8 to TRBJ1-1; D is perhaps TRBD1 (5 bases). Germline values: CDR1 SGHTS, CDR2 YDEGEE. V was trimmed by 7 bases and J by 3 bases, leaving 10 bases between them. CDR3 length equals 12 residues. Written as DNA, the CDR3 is TGTGCCAGCGGGCAGGGCGACACTGAAGCTTTCTTT. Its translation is CASGQGDTEAFF.

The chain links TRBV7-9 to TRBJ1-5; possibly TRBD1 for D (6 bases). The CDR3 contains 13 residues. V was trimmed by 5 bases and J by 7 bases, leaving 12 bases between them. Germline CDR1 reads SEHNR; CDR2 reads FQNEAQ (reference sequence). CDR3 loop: CASSLGGGQPQHF. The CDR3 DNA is TGTGCCAGCAGCCTAGGGGGGGGACAGCCCCAGCATTTT.

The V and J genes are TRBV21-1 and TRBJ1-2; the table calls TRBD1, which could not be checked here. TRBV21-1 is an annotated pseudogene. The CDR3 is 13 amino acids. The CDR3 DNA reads TGTGCCTTCCGGACAGGGGACTCCTATGGCTACACCTTC. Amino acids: CAFRTGDSYGYTF.

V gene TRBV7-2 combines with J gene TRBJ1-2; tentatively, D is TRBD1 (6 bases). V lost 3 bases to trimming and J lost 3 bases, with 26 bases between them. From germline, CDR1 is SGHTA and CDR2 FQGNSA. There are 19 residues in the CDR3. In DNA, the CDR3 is TGTGCCAGCAGCTTGCCCCCGAGTCGCAGGGGCGCCGGGGACTATGGCTACACCTTC. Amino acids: CASSLPPSRRGAGDYGYTF.

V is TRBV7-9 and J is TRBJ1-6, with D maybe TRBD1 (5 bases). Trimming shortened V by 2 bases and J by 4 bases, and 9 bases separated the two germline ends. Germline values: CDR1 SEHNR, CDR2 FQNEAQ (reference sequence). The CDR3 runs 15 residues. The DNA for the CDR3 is TGTGCCAGCAGCTTATTGGGGGGATATAATTCACCCCTCCACTTT. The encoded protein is CASSLLGGYNSPLHF.

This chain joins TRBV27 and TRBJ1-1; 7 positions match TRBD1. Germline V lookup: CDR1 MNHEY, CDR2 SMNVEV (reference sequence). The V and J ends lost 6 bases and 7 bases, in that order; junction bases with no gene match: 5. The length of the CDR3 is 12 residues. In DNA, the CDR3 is TGTGCCAGCAGACAGACAGGGTTTGAAGCTTTCTTT. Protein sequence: CASRQTGFEAFF.

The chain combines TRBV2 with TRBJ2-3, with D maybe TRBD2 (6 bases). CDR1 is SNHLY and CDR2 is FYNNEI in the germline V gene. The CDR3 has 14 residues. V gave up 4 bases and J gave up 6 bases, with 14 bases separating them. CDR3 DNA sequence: TGTGCCAGCAGTGTCTGGCGGGGATTGGATACGCAGTATTTT. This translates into CASSVWRGLDTQYF.

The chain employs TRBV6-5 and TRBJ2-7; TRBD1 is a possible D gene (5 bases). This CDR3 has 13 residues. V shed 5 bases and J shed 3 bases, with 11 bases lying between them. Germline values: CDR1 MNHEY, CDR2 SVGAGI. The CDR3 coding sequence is TGTGCCAGCAGTAGACAGAACGACTACGAGCAGTACTTC. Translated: CASSRQNDYEQYF.

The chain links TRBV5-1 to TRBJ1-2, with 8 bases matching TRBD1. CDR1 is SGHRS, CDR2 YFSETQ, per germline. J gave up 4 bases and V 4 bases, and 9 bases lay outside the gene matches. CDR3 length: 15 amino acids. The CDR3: CASSPARTGLYGYTF. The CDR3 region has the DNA TGCGCCAGCAGCCCTGCGAGGACAGGGCTCTATGGCTACACCTTC.

CDR3 in DNA: TGTGCCAGCAGCCCGACCATATCAGGGGGCGCATTTTACGAGCAGTACTTC. Encoded protein: CASSPTISGGAFYEQYF. The rearrangement links TRBV7-6 to TRBJ2-7, with TRBD1 matching over 8 bases. Germline values: CDR1 SGHVS, CDR2 FNYEAQ. CDR3 length: 17 amino acids. J was trimmed by 4 bases and V by 5 bases; bases with no gene match: 16.

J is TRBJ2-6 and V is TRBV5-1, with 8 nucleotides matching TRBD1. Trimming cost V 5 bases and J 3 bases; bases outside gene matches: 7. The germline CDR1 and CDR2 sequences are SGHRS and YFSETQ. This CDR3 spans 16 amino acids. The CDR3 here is CASRPRGLGGANVLTF. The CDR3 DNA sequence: TGCGCCAGCAGGCCCAGGGGGCTCGGTGGGGCCAACGTCCTGACTTTC.

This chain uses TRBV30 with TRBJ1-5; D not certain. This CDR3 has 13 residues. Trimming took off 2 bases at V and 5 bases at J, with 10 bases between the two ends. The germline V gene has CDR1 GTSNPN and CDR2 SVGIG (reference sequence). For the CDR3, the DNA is TGTGCCTGGAGTTCGGGAGCGGATCAGCCCCAGCATTTT. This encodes CAWSSGADQPQHF.

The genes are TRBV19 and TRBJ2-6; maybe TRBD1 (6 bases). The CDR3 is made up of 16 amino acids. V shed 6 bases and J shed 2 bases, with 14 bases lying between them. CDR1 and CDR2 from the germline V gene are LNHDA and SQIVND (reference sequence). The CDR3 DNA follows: TGTGCCAGTAGGAAGACAGGCCCCGCTGGGGCCAACGTCCTGACTTTC. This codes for CASRKTGPAGANVLTF.

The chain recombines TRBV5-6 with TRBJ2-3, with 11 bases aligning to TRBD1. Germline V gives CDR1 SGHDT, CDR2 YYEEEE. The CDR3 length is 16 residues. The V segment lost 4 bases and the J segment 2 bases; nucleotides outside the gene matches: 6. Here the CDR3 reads CASSKRDRGFTDTQYF. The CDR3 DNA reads TGTGCCAGCAGCAAGAGGGACAGGGGGTTCACAGATACGCAGTATTTT.

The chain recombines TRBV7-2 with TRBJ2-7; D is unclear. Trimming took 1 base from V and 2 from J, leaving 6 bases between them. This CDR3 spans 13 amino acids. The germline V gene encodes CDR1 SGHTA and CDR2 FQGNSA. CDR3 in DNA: TGTGCCAGCAGCTTAGAGCTTACCTACGAGCAGTACTTC. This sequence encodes CASSLELTYEQYF.

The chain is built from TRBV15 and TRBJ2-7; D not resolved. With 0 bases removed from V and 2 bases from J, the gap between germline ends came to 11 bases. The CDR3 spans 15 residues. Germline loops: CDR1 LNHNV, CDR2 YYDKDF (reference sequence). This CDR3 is CATSRDPEKTYEQYF. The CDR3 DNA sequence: TGTGCCACCAGCAGAGATCCCGAGAAAACCTACGAGCAGTACTTC.

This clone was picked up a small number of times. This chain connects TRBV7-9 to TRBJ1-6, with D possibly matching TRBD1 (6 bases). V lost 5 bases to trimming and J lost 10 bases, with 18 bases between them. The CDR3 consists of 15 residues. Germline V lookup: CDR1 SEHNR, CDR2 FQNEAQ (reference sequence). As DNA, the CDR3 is TGTGCCAGCAGCAAAGTACAGGGTTTCGGGTCACCCCTCCACTTT. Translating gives CASSKVQGFGSPLHF.

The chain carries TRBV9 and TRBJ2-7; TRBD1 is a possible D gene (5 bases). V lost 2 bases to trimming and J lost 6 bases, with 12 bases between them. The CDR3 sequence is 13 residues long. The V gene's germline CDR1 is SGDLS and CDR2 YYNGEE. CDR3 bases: TGTGCCAGCAGCGTCAATGACAGAGTCGAGCAGTACTTC. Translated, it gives CASSVNDRVEQYF.

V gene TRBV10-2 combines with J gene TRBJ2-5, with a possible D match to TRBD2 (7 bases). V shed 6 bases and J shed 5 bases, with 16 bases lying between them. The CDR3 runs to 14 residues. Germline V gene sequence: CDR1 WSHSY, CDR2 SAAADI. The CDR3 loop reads CASRGRGAHETQYF. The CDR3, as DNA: TGCGCCAGCAGAGGACGGGGGGCTCACGAGACCCAGTACTTC.

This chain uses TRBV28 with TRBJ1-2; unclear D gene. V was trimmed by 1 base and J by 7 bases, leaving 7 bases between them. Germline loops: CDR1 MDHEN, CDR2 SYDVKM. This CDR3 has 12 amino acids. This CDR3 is CASSLSVVGYTF. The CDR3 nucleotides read TGTGCCAGCAGTTTATCTGTCGTTGGCTACACCTTC.

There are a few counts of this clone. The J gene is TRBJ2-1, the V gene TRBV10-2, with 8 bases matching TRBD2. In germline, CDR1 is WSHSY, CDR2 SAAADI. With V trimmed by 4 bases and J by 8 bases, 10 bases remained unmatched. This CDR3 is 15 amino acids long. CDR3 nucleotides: TGCGCCAGCAGTGTTACCAGCGGGGGTTCATATGAGCAGTTCTTC. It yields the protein CASSVTSGGSYEQFF.

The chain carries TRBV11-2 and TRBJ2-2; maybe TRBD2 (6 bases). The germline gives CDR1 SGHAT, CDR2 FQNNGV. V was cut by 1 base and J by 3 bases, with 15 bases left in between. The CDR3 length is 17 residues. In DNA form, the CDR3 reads TGTGCCAGCAGCTTAGGTGCGGGGCCAGGGTACACCGGGGAGCTGTTTTTT. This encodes CASSLGAGPGYTGELFF.

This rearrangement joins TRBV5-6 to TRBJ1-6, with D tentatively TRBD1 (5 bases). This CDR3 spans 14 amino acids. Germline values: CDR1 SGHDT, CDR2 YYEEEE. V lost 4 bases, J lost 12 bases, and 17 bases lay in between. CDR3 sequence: CASSNTGSSRPLHF. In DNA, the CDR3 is TGTGCCAGCAGCAACACAGGTTCCTCTCGACCCCTCCACTTT.